This T cell receptor (beta chain) was sequenced during a study of graft-versus-host responses after intestinal transplantation. Looking at the study overall: Anti-thymocyte globulin served as induction for all recipients, who then took tacrolimus and steroids for approximately three years.

TCRdb keeps only in-frame clones here, not all; method: immunoSEQ multiplex PCR. The sample lists about 70,000 clones, nearly 90% occurring once. Remarks on this clone: Its antigen is currently unknown.

This TCR derives from a human donor who was the organ donor for an intestinal transplant. The sequenced sample was unstimulated CD8+ T cells sorted from spleen or lymph node cells, obtained before transplant.

In DNA form, the CDR3 reads TGTGCCAACATCCCTAGCGGGGCTTCCACAGATACGCAGTATTTT. Its protein product is CANIPSGASTDTQYF. The rearrangement links TRBV2 to TRBJ2-3, with 9 bases matching TRBD2. With 10 bases clipped from V and 2 bases from J, the junction kept 10 bases outside the gene matches. The CDR3 length is 15 residues. Germline lookup yields CDR1 SNHLY and CDR2 FYNNEI.